This paragraph reports one TCR beta chain. Antigen specificity is unknown. This entry comes from a study of shared clonotypes between healthy human individuals. Across the whole study: Per-donor plates numbered three CD4 naive, three CD4 memory, two CD8 naive and one CD8 memory.

Between the trimmed V and J ends, which lost 5 bases and 1 base, there was a span of 18 bases. The CDR3 contains 16 residues. Germline-derived CDR1 and CDR2 are PRHDT and FYEKMQ (reference sequence). Whole-study results and caveats: The low donor count limited represented genetic and exposure-history diversity. Several donors held about 4.6% of naive CD4 clonotypes in common. Clonotypes which were not shared had lower generation probabilities than clonotypes that all four donors shared.

Produced via immunoSEQ multiplex PCR; TCRdb's table is partial and in-frame only. The sample lists 950,000 to 1,200,000 clones, approximately 80% seen once, with roughly 0.9% in the top ten. Material for sequencing was memory CD4+ T cells from PBMCs. Subset here: CD45RA-negative fraction. This receptor was identified in a man aged 18 to 29 in good health. Some clones in this sample may be carry-over from other donors' samples. This rearrangement joins TRBV13 to TRBJ2-7, with unresolved D. In DNA form, the CDR3 reads TGTGCCAGCAGCCCTATAGGTTCCGGACCTTCCTACGAGCAGTACTTC. It is translated as CASSPIGSGPSYEQYF. The full variable domain, in which reference TRBV13 and TRBJ2-7 provide the parts outside the CDR3, is AAGVIQSPRHLIKEKRETATLKCYPIPRHDTVYWYQQGPGQDPQFLISFYEKMQSDKGSIPDRFSAQQFSDYHSELNMSSLELGDSALYFCASSPIGSGPSYEQYFGPGTRLTVT.